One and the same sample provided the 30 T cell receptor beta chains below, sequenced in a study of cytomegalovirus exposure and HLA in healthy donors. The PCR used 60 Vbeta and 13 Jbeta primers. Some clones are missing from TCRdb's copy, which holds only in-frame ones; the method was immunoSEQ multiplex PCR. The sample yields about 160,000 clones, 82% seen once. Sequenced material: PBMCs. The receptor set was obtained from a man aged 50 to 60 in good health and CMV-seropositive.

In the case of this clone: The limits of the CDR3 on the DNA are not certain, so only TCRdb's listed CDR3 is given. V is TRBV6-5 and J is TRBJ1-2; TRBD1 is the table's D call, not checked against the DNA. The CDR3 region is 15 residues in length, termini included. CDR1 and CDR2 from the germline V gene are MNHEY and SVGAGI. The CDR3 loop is CASSSSTGTTYGYTF.

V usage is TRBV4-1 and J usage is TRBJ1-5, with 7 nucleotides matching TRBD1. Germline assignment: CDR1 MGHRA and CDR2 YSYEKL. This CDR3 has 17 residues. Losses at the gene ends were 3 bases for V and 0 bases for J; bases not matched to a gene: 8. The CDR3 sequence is CASSQQTGLSSNQPQHF. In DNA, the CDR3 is TGCGCCAGCAGCCAGCAGACAGGGCTTAGTAGCAATCAGCCCCAGCATTTT.

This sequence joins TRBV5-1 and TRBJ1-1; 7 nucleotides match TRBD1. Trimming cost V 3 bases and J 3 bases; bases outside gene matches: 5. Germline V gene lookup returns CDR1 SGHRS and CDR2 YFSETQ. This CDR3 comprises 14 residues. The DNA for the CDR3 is TGCGCCAGCAGCTCTACAGGGGAGTACACTGAAGCTTTCTTT. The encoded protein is CASSSTGEYTEAFF.

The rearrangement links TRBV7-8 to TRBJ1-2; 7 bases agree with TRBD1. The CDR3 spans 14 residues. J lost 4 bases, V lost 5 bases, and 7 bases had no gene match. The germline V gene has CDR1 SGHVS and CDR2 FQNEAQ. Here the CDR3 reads CASSPRQGGYGYTF. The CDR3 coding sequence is TGTGCCAGCAGCCCCCGACAGGGAGGCTATGGCTACACCTTC.

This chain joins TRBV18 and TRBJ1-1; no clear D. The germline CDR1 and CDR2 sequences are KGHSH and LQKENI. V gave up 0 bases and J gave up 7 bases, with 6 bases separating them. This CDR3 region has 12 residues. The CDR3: CASSPPSDEAFF. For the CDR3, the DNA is TGTGCCAGCTCACCACCGAGCGATGAAGCTTTCTTT.

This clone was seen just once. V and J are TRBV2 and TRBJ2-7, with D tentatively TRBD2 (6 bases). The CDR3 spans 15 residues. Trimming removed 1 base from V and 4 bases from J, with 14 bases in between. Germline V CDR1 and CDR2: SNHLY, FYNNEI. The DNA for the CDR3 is TGTGCCAGCAGTGAAGGTAGTAGCGGCTTATACGAGCAGTACTTC. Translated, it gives CASSEGSSGLYEQYF.

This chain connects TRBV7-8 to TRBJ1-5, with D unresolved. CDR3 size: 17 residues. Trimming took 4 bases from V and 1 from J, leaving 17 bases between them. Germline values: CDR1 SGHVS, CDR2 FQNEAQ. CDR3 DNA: TGTGCCAGCAGCTCCCGGGGTCAGGTTGGAAGCAATCAGCCCCAGCATTTT. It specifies CASSSRGQVGSNQPQHF.

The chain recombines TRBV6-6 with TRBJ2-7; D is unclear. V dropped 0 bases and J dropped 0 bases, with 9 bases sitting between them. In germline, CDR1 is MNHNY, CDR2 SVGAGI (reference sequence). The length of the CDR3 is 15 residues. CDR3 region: CASSYSGSFSYEQYF. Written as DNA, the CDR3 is TGTGCCAGCAGTTACTCCGGGTCTTTCTCCTACGAGCAGTACTTC.

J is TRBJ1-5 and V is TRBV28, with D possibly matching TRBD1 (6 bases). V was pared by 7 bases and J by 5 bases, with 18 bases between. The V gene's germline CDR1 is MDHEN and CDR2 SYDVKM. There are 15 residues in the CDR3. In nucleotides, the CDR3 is TGTGCCAGCACCTACCGGGGCAGGGGCGATCAGCCCCAGCATTTT. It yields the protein CASTYRGRGDQPQHF.

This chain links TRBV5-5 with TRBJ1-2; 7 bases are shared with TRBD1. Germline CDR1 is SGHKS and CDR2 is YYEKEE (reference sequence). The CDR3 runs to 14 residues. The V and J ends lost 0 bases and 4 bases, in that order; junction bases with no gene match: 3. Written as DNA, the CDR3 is TGTGCCAGCAGCTTGGGACAGGGACTCTATGGCTACACCTTC. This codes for CASSLGQGLYGYTF. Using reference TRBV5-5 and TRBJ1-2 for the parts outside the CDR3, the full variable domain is DAGVTQSPTHLIKTRGQQVTLRCSPISGHKSVSWYQQVLGQGPQFIFQYYEKEERGRGNFPDRFSARQFPNYSSELNVNALLLGDSALYLCASSLGQGLYGYTFGSGTRLTVV.

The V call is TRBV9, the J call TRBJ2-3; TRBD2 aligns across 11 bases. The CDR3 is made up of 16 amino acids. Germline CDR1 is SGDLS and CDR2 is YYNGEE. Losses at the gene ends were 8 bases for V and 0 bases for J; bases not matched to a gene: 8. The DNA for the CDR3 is TGTGCCAGTGGGACTAGCGGTTCCCCTAGCACAGATACGCAGTATTTT. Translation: CASGTSGSPSTDTQYF.

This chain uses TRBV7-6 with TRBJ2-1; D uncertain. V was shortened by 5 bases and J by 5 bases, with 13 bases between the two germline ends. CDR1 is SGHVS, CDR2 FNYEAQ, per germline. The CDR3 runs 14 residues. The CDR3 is CASSPETTHNEQFF. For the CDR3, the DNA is TGTGCCAGCAGCCCAGAGACAACACACAATGAGCAGTTCTTC.

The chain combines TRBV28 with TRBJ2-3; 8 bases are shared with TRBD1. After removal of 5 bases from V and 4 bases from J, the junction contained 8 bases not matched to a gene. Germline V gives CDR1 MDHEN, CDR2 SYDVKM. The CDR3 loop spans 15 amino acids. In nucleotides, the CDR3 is TGTGCCAGCAGTCTAACGACAGGGGTAGCAGATACGCAGTATTTT. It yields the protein CASSLTTGVADTQYF.

The CDR3 spells CSVGLGAWNTEAFF. The CDR3 region has the DNA TGCAGCGTTGGGTTGGGGGCGTGGAACACTGAAGCTTTCTTT. The chain carries TRBV29-1 and TRBJ1-1, with D possibly TRBD1 on 6 matching bases. CDR3 length: 14 amino acids. Germline loops: CDR1 SQVTM, CDR2 ANQGSEA. V lost 4 bases to trimming and J lost 1 base, with 13 bases between them.

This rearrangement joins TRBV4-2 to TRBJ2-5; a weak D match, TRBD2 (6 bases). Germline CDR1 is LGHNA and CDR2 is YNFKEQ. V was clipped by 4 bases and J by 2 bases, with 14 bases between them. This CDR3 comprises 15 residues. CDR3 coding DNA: TGTGCCAGCAGCCTCCCCCCTAGCGAACAAGAGACCCAGTACTTC. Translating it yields CASSLPPSEQETQYF.

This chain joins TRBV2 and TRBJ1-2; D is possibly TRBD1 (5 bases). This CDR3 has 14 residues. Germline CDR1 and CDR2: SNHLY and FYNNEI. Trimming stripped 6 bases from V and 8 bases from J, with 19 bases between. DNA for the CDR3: TGTGCCAGCAGACCGGACATGCTAATGGGGGGCTACACCTTC. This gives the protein CASRPDMLMGGYTF. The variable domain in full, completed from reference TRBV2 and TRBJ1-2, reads EPEVTQTPSHQVTQMGQEVILRCVPISNHLYFYWYRQILGQKVEFLVSFYNNEISEKSEIFDDQFSVERPDGSNFTLKIRSTKLEDSAMYFCASRPDMLMGGYTFGSGTRLTVV.

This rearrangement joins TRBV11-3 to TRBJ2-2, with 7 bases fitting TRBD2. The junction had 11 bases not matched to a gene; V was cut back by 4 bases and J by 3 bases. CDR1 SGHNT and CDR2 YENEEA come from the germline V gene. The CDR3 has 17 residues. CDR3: CASSSHLGGEDTGELFF. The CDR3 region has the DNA TGTGCCAGCAGCTCGCACCTTGGGGGGGAGGACACCGGGGAGCTGTTTTTT.

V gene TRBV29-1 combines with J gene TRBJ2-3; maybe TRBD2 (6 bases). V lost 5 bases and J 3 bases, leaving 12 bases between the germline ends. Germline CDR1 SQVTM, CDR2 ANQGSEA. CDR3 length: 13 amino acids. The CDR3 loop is CSVPGLLTDTQYF. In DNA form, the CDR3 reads TGCAGCGTTCCGGGACTCCTGACAGATACGCAGTATTTT.

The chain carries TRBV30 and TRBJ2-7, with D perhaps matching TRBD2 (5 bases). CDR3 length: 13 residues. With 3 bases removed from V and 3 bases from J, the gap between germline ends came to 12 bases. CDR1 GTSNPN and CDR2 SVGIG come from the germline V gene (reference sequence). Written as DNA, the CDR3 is TGTGCCTGGAGGAGGACGGGAAACTACGAGCAGTACTTC. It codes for CAWRRTGNYEQYF.

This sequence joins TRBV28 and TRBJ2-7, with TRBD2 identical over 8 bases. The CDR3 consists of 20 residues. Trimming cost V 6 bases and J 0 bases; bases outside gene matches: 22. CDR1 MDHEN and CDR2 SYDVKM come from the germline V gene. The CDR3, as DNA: TGTGCCAGCAGCCCGCTTCCCGAGCGGGGGCGAGGGCCCATCTCCTACGAGCAGTACTTC. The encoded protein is CASSPLPERGRGPISYEQYF. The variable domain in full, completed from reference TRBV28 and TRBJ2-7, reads DVKVTQSSRYLVKRTGEKVFLECVQDMDHENMFWYRQDPGLGLRLIYFSYDVKMKEKGDIPEGYSVSREKKERFSLILESASTNQTSMYLCASSPLPERGRGPISYEQYFGPGTRLTVT.

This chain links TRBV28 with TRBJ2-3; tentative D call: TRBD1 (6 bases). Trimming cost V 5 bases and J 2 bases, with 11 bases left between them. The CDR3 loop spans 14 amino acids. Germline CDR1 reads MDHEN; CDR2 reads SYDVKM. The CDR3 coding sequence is TGTGCCAGCAGTGTGGACAGCTCCACAGATACGCAGTATTTT. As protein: CASSVDSSTDTQYF.

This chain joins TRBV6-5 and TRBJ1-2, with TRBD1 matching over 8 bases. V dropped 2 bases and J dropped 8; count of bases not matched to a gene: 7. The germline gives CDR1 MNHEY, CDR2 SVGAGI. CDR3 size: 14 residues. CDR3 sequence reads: CASSYTSGGRGYTF. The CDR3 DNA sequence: TGTGCCAGCAGTTACACGTCAGGGGGCAGGGGCTACACCTTC.

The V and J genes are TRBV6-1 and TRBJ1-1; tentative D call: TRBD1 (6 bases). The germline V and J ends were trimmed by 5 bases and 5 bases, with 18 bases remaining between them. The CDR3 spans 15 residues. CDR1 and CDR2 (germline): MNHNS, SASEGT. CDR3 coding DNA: TGTGCCAGCAGTCGCGAGGGGGGGGGTCTAACTGAAGCTTTCTTT. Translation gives CASSREGGGLTEAFF.

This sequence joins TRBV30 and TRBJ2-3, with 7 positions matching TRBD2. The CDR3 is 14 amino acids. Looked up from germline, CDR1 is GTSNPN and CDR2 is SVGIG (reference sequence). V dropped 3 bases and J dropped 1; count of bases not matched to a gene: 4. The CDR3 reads CAWRRGSGTDTQYF. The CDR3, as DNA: TGTGCCTGGAGGCGGGGGAGTGGCACAGATACGCAGTATTTT.

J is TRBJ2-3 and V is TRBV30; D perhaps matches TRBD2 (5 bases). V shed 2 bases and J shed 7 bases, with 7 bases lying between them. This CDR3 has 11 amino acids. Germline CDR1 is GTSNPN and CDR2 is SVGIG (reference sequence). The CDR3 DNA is TGTGCCTGGAGTATAGCGTATACGCAGTATTTT. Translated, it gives CAWSIAYTQYF.

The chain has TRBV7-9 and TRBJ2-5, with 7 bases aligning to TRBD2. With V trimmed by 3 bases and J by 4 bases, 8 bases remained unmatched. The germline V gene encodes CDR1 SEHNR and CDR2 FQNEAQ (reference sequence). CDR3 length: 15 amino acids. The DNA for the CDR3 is TGTGCCAGCAGCTTGTCCAGCGGGGTCCGAGAGACCCAGTACTTC. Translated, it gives CASSLSSGVRETQYF.

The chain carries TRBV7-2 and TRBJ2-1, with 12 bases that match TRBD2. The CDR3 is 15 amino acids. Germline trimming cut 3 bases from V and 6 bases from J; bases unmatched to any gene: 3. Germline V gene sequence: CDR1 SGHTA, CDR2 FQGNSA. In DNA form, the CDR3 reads TGTGCCAGCAGCTTGACTAGCGGGAGTTTCAATGAGCAGTTCTTC. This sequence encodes CASSLTSGSFNEQFF. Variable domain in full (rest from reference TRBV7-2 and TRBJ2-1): GAGVSQSPSNKVTEKGKDVELRCDPISGHTALYWYRQSLGQGLEFLIYFQGNSAPDKSGLPSDRFSAERTGGSVSTLTIQRTQQEDSAVYLCASSLTSGSFNEQFFGPGTRLTVL.

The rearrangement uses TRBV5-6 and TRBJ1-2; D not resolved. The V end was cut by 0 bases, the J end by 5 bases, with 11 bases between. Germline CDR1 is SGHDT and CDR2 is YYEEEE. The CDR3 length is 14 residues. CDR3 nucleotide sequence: TGTGCCAGCAGCTTGGCCAAATCTAGGTATGGCTACACCTTC. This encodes CASSLAKSRYGYTF. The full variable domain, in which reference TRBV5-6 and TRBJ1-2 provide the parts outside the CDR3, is DAGVTQSPTHLIKTRGQQVTLRCSPKSGHDTVSWYQQALGQGPQFIFQYYEEEERQRGNFPDRFSGHQFPNYSSELNVNALLLGDSALYLCASSLAKSRYGYTFGSGTRLTVV.

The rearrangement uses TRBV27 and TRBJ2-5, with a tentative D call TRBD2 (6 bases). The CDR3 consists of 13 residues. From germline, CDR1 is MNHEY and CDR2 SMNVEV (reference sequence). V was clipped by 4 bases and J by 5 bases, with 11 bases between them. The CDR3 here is CASSSGLRETQYF. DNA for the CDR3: TGTGCCAGCAGTTCGGGACTCCGCGAGACCCAGTACTTC.

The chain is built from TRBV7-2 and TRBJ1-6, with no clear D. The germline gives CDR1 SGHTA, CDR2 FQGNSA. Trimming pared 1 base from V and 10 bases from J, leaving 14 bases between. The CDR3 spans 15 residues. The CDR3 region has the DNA TGTGCCAGCAGCTTAGTAAGAGGGTACGGCTCACCCCTCCACTTT. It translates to CASSLVRGYGSPLHF.